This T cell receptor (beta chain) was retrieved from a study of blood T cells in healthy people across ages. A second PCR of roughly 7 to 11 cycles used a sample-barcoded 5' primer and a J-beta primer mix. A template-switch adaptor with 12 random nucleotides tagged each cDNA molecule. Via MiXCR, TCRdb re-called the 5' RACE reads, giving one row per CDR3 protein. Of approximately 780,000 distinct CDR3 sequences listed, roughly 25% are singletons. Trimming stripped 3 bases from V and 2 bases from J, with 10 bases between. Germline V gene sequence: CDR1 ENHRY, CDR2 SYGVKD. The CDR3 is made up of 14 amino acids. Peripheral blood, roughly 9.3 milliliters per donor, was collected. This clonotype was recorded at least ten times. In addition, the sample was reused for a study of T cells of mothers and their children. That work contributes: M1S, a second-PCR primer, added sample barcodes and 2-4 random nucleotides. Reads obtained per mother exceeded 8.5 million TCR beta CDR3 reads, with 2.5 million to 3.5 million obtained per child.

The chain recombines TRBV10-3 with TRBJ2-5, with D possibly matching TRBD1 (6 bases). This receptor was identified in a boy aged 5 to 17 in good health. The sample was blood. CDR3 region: CAISEGGQQETQYF. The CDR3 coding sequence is TGTGCCATCAGTGAAGGGGGTCAACAAGAGACCCAGTACTTC.